The 28 T cell receptor beta chains reported below all come from one sample, sequenced in a study of blood T cell repertoires in COVID-19. Assay used: immunoSEQ multiplex PCR; TCRdb lists only in-frame clones, some missing. The sample holds fewer than 200,000 clones, around 85% seen once. Sequencing input: peripheral blood. All receptors come from a woman older than 75 with acute or convalescent COVID-19.

V gene TRBV6-1 combines with J gene TRBJ1-2; no clear D gene. The germline V gene encodes CDR1 MNHNS and CDR2 SASEGT. The CDR3 sequence is 15 residues long. V was cut by 1 base and J by 0 bases, with 9 bases left in between. This CDR3 reads CASSEGRVANYGYTF. The CDR3 coding sequence is TGTGCCAGCAGTGAAGGGAGGGTTGCTAACTATGGCTACACCTTC.

This chain uses TRBV3-1 (or the pseudogene TRBV3-2) with TRBJ2-5, with 8 nucleotides matching TRBD2. After removal of 0 bases from V and 5 bases from J, the junction contained 11 bases not matched to a gene. The V gene's germline CDR1 is LGHDT and CDR2 YNNKEL (reference sequence). This CDR3 has 17 residues. Here the CDR3 reads CASSQDTTVGGRETQYF. The CDR3 DNA follows: TGTGCCAGCAGCCAAGATACCACGGTAGGCGGGAGGGAGACCCAGTACTTC.

This clone was counted only a few times. The rearrangement links TRBV7-2 to TRBJ1-4, with a possible D match to TRBD1 (5 bases). Trimming left V 0 bases short and J 10 bases short, with 12 bases between. Germline V gives CDR1 SGHTA, CDR2 FQGNSA. The CDR3 loop spans 14 amino acids. CDR3 protein: CASSLAPVQGKLFF. CDR3 bases: TGTGCCAGCAGCTTAGCGCCGGTGCAGGGAAAACTGTTTTTT.

The V gene is TRBV11-3, the J gene TRBJ2-1; 8 nucleotides match TRBD1. Trimming at V came to 5 bases and at J to 0 bases, leaving 6 bases not matched to a gene. CDR1 and CDR2 from the germline V gene are SGHNT and YENEEA. There are 16 residues in the CDR3. This CDR3 is CASSLGTGSSYNEQFF. Here the CDR3 DNA reads TGTGCCAGCAGCCTGGGGACAGGAAGCTCCTACAATGAGCAGTTCTTC.

This chain connects TRBV11-2 to TRBJ1-2; 9 positions agree with TRBD1. V shed 4 bases, J shed 3 bases, and the junction held 9 bases outside the gene matches. The CDR3 extends over 16 amino acids. Germline V lookup: CDR1 SGHAT, CDR2 FQNNGV. The CDR3 protein is CASSSYLRDRDYGYTF. The CDR3 DNA sequence: TGTGCCAGCAGCTCCTACCTCCGGGACAGGGACTATGGCTACACCTTC.

This clone came up once. This chain links TRBV12-3 or TRBV12-4 with TRBJ1-1; TRBD1 is a possible D gene (5 bases). This CDR3 is built from 12 residues. V lost 5 bases and J 6 bases, leaving 10 bases between the germline ends. The CDR3 sequence: CASSPIQAEAFF. The CDR3, as DNA: TGTGCCAGCAGTCCTATACAGGCTGAAGCTTTCTTT.

The V call is TRBV27, the J call TRBJ1-1; D gene unclear. The CDR3 is 9 amino acids. The germline V and J ends were trimmed by 7 bases and 11 bases, with 8 bases remaining between them. Germline V gene lookup returns CDR1 MNHEY and CDR2 SMNVEV (reference sequence). The CDR3 DNA is TGTGCCAGCATCGAAGCGGCTTTCTTT. It codes for CASIEAAFF.

The CDR3 nucleotides read TGTGCCTGGGGTCAGGGGGGCAATCAGCCCCAGCATTTT. As protein: CAWGQGGNQPQHF. This chain links TRBV30 with TRBJ1-5, with 7 nucleotides matching TRBD1. V trimming: 5 bases; J trimming: 2 bases; junction bases outside the gene matches: 3. The CDR3 consists of 13 residues. CDR1 and CDR2 (germline): GTSNPN, SVGIG (reference sequence).

The rearrangement uses TRBV7-8 and TRBJ1-3; maybe TRBD1 (5 bases). The ends were cut back, 0 bases at V and 4 bases at J, with 10 bases in the middle. The germline gives CDR1 SGHVS, CDR2 FQNEAQ. The CDR3 sequence is 15 residues long. The CDR3: CASSLAGGTGNTIYF. The CDR3 DNA sequence: TGTGCCAGCAGCTTAGCGGGGGGGACGGGAAACACCATATATTTT.

The chain joins TRBV30 to TRBJ1-1; D gene unclear. The CDR3 spans 13 residues. The germline V gene has CDR1 GTSNPN and CDR2 SVGIG (reference sequence). V was clipped by 3 bases and J by 1 base, with 9 bases between them. CDR3 nucleotide sequence: TGTGCCTGGAGGGCCGGGGAGAACACTGAAGCTTTCTTT. It specifies CAWRAGENTEAFF.

The V gene is TRBV5-1, the J gene TRBJ1-3; 7 positions match TRBD1. Trimming removed 4 bases from V and 4 bases from J; junction bases left unmatched: 8. The length of the CDR3 is 15 residues. CDR1 is SGHRS and CDR2 is YFSETQ in the germline V gene. This chain's CDR3 is CASSPEPGGGNTIYF. In nucleotides, the CDR3 is TGCGCCAGCAGCCCGGAGCCAGGGGGAGGAAACACCATATATTTT.

The V and J genes are TRBV7-9 and TRBJ2-1, with a weak D call TRBD2 (5 bases). The CDR3 length is 13 residues. The V gene lost 7 bases and the J gene lost 15 bases, with 22 bases spanning the gap. Germline V CDR1 and CDR2: SEHNR, FQNEAQ (reference sequence). The CDR3 region is CASTSRGGLRAFF. The CDR3 nucleotides read TGTGCCAGCACCTCCCGGGGTGGACTCCGGGCGTTCTTC. The variable domain in full, with the rest retrieved from reference TRBV7-9 and TRBJ2-1, is DTGVSQNPRHKITKRGQNVTFRCDPISEHNRLYWYRQTLGQGPEFLTYFQNEAQLEKSRLLSDRFSAERPKGSFSTLEIQRTEQGDSAMYLCASTSRGGLRAFFGPGTRLTVL.

The chain combines TRBV15 with TRBJ1-6, with a possible D match to TRBD1 (6 bases). Germline CDR1 LNHNV, CDR2 YYDKDF (reference sequence). The CDR3 length is 13 residues. Trimming cost V 3 bases and J 8 bases, with 8 bases left between them. The CDR3 is CATSSYRDSPLHF. Written as DNA, the CDR3 is TGTGCCACCAGCAGTTACAGGGATTCACCCCTCCACTTT.

The chain's CDR3 is CASSRGVTGTGNEKLFF. CDR3 DNA: TGTGCCAGCAGCAGAGGGGTTACCGGGACAGGGAATGAAAAACTGTTTTTT. This chain connects TRBV9 to TRBJ1-4; 9 bases match TRBD1. Per the germline V gene, CDR1 is SGDLS and CDR2 is YYNGEE. This CDR3 has 17 residues. J gave up 5 bases and V 4 bases, and 12 bases lay outside the gene matches.

There are a few counts of this clone. CDR3 sequence (DNA): TGCGCCAGCAGCCAAGAAACAGGGTACGAGCAGTACTTC. Translated, it gives CASSQETGYEQYF. The chain links TRBV4-3 to TRBJ2-7; D is perhaps TRBD1 (6 bases). This CDR3 spans 13 amino acids. CDR1 is LGHNA and CDR2 is YSLEER in the germline V gene. Trimming shortened V by 0 bases and J by 4 bases, and 7 bases separated the two germline ends.

The rearrangement links TRBV29-1 to TRBJ1-3; 8 nucleotides line up with TRBD1. Germline CDR1 is SQVTM and CDR2 is ANQGSEA. J lost 3 bases, V lost 1 base, and 5 bases had no gene match. The length of the CDR3 is 15 residues. The CDR3 spells CSVEGQGAYGNTIYF. As DNA, the CDR3 is TGCAGCGTTGAAGGGCAGGGGGCATATGGAAACACCATATATTTT.

The J gene is TRBJ2-6, the V gene TRBV5-4, with 7 bases that match TRBD1. Germline lookup yields CDR1 SGHNT and CDR2 YYREEE (reference sequence). CDR3 size: 15 residues. With V trimmed by 4 bases and J by 2 bases, 3 bases remained unmatched. CDR3 sequence (DNA): TGTGCCAGCAGCGGAACAGGGGCTGGGGCCAACGTCCTGACTTTC. Protein sequence: CASSGTGAGANVLTF.

The chain couples TRBV5-1 to TRBJ2-5; tentatively, D is TRBD2 (5 bases). Germline V gene data show CDR1 as SGHRS and CDR2 as YFSETQ. The CDR3 is made up of 14 amino acids. Trimming stripped 3 bases from V and 2 bases from J, with 11 bases between. The CDR3 DNA sequence: TGCGCCAGCAGCTCGGGGAGTAGTCAAGAGACCCAGTACTTC. Translating gives CASSSGSSQETQYF.

This chain links TRBV7-2 with TRBJ2-1; a possible D gene is TRBD1 (6 bases). The CDR3 is made up of 15 amino acids. Germline V gives CDR1 SGHTA, CDR2 FQGNSA. Trimming removed 3 bases at V and 0 bases at J, with 9 bases between. The CDR3 DNA sequence: TGTGCCAGCAGCTTGCAGGGGAGCTCCTACAATGAGCAGTTCTTC. Residues: CASSLQGSSYNEQFF.

The chain is built from TRBV18 and TRBJ2-7; the D gene is possibly TRBD1 (5 bases). Germline-derived CDR1 and CDR2 are KGHSH and LQKENI. Trimming removed 3 bases from V and 4 bases from J, with 7 bases in between. The CDR3 length is 12 residues. In DNA form, the CDR3 reads TGTGCCAGCTCACCCAGGGCTTACGAGCAGTACTTC. This codes for CASSPRAYEQYF.

The rearrangement uses TRBV9 and TRBJ2-1, with 8 nucleotides matching TRBD2. This CDR3 is built from 16 residues. V lost 1 base and J lost 9; bases outside the gene matches: 12. Germline V gene data show CDR1 as SGDLS and CDR2 as YYNGEE. CDR3 DNA sequence: TGTGCCAGCAGCGTATTAGGCGGGGGGAATCCCAGTGAGCAGTTCTTC. It specifies CASSVLGGGNPSEQFF.

This rearrangement joins TRBV18 to TRBJ2-7; TRBD1 matches at 8 bases. V was pared by 4 bases and J by 5 bases, with 7 bases of the junction left unmatched. Germline V gene lookup returns CDR1 KGHSH and CDR2 LQKENI. The CDR3 has 14 amino acids. The DNA for the CDR3 is TGTGCCAGCTCACTCCGACAGGGGAAGGACGAGCAGTACTTC. Residues: CASSLRQGKDEQYF. Full variable domain (rest looked up from reference TRBV18 and TRBJ2-7): NAGVMQNPRHLVRRRGQEARLRCSPMKGHSHVYWYRQLPEEGLKFMVYLQKENIIDESGMPKERFSAEFPKEGPSILRIQQVVRGDSAAYFCASSLRQGKDEQYFGPGTRLTVT.

The rearrangement links TRBV10-3 to TRBJ1-1; D may be TRBD1 (6 bases). The CDR3 totals 14 residues. V was trimmed by 2 bases and J by 2 bases, leaving 9 bases between them. CDR1 is ENHRY, CDR2 SYGVKD, per germline. CDR3 sequence reads: CAISEARGNTEAFF. CDR3 in DNA: TGTGCCATCAGTGAGGCCAGGGGTAACACTGAAGCTTTCTTT.

The V and J genes are TRBV6-5 and TRBJ1-5; D is uncertain. V shed 3 bases and J shed 4 bases, with 10 bases lying between them. The germline CDR1 and CDR2 sequences are MNHEY and SVGAGI. The CDR3 is made up of 14 amino acids. The DNA for the CDR3 is TGTGCCAGCAGTTATGCCCCACAAAATCAGCCCCAGCATTTT. Translation gives CASSYAPQNQPQHF.

The J gene is TRBJ1-2, the V gene TRBV9; TRBD1 is a possible D gene (5 bases). V dropped 2 bases and J dropped 8 bases, with 22 bases sitting between them. This CDR3 comprises 16 residues. Germline CDR1 is SGDLS and CDR2 is YYNGEE. CDR3 protein: CASSVQNQGTAIGYTF. As DNA, the CDR3 is TGTGCCAGCAGCGTGCAAAATCAGGGCACGGCTATAGGCTACACCTTC.

This chain connects TRBV23-1 to TRBJ1-2; 10 nucleotides match TRBD1. TRBV23-1 is treated as an ORF (open reading frame) with a function not yet certain. The V and J ends lost 5 bases and 6 bases, in that order; junction bases with no gene match: 3. The CDR3 is 13 residues long. The CDR3 nucleotides read TGCGCCAGCAGTGAAGGACAGGGGGATGGCTACACCTTC. Amino acids: CASSEGQGDGYTF.

In DNA, the CDR3 is TGCAGTGCTAGTAGGCTAGCGGGCTTGGAGCAGTACTTC. The encoded protein is CSASRLAGLEQYF. The chain employs TRBV20-1 and TRBJ2-7; 8 positions match TRBD2. V was pared by 3 bases and J by 7 bases, with 8 bases of the junction left unmatched. The CDR3 totals 13 residues. The V gene's germline CDR1 is DFQATT and CDR2 SNEGSKA (reference sequence).

The chain combines TRBV18 with TRBJ2-2; TRBD1 aligns across 8 bases. The J segment lost 5 bases and the V segment lost 3 bases, leaving 2 bases of the junction unmatched. Germline CDR1 KGHSH, CDR2 LQKENI. This CDR3 is built from 14 residues. The CDR3 reads CASSPRTGTGELFF. The CDR3 DNA follows: TGTGCCAGCTCACCGCGGACAGGGACCGGGGAGCTGTTTTTT.